These T cell receptor beta chains were read from a single sample in a study of T cell responses to AZD1222 COVID-19 vaccine. Assay: immunoSEQ multiplex PCR; the TCRdb copy retains only in-frame clones and omits some. Here the sample spans about 110,000 clones, roughly 90% being singletons. This sample comprised peripheral blood, obtained on day 0 of AZD1222 vaccination. These receptors all come from an adult in good health. Both conserved end residues are part of each CDR3. D genes are given only for firm matches. Expanded clones are given a class, and other clones once, few, many or no size at all.

CDR3nt	CDR3aa	j_gene	v_gene	len	d_gene	abundance
TGTGCCTGGAGTGAACAGGGGGCTGAAGCTTTCTTT	CAWSEQGAEAFF	TRBJ1-1	TRBV30	12	TRBD1	-
TGCGCCAGCAGCGTGGGACAGGCGAACACTGAAGCTTTCTTT	CASSVGQANTEAFF	TRBJ1-1	TRBV5-1	14	TRBD1	once
TGTGCCAGCAGCGGTGGGTATGGCTACACCTTC	CASSGGYGYTF	TRBJ1-2	TRBV28	11	-	-
TGTGCCAGCAGCGCGACTAGCGGGGGGTACAATGAGCAGTTCTTC	CASSATSGGYNEQFF	TRBJ2-1	TRBV2	15	TRBD2	-
TGTGCCACCAGCCCTCGCCTCGAGTCAGGCGGGCTTTTT	CATSPRLESGGLF	TRBJ1-4	TRBV15	13	-	-
TGTGCCAGCAGTTTAAGGACAGGGGGCTCGTATGGCTACACCTTC	CASSLRTGGSYGYTF	TRBJ1-2	TRBV28	15	TRBD1	-
TGTGCCAGCAGTGAAGCGAGAGGGGGCTATGAGCAGTTCTTC	CASSEARGGYEQFF	TRBJ2-1	TRBV2	14	TRBD1	-
TGTGCCAGCAGCTTGACAGGGGACCCCTCTGGAAACACCATATATTTT	CASSLTGDPSGNTIYF	TRBJ1-3	TRBV13	16	TRBD1	-
TGTGCCAGCAGTACGGGTCAGCGAGCTTCCGGGGAGCTGTTTTTT	CASSTGQRASGELFF	TRBJ2-2	TRBV27	15	-	-
TGTGCCAGCAGTTCGGGGGGCCGTGGCTACACCTTC	CASSSGGRGYTF	TRBJ1-2	TRBV12-3/TRBV12-4	12	-	few
TGTGCCAGCAGCTCCTCTAGCGGGATCACCTACGAGCAGTACTTC	CASSSSSGITYEQYF	TRBJ2-7	TRBV11-2	15	TRBD2	-
TGCGCCAGCAGCTTGTCCTTGGCCCCAAATGAGCAGTTCTTC	CASSLSLAPNEQFF	TRBJ2-1	TRBV5-1	14	-	-
TGCAGTGCTAGTCCCCCAGGGGGTCAGCCCCAGCATTTT	CSASPPGGQPQHF	TRBJ1-5	TRBV20-1	13	TRBD1	-
TGTGCCAGCAGCCCAGACGGGACTAACTATGGCTACACCTTC	CASSPDGTNYGYTF	TRBJ1-2	TRBV3-1/TRBV3-2	14	-	-
TGTGCCAGCAGCTTGGTGCCCACTAGCGGTACGATGGAGCAGTACTTC	CASSLVPTSGTMEQYF	TRBJ2-7	TRBV11-2	16	TRBD2	-
TGCAGTGCTAGTCCTCAGCGGAGCTCCTACAATGAGCAGTTCTTC	CSASPQRSSYNEQFF	TRBJ2-1	TRBV20-1	15	-	-
TGTGCCAGTAGACTTCCGGGACAGGGAGACACCGGGGAGCTGTTTTTT	CASRLPGQGDTGELFF	TRBJ2-2	TRBV19	16	TRBD1	-
TGTGCCAGCAGCTCCGACCGTCCCTACGAGCAGTACTTC	CASSSDRPYEQYF	TRBJ2-7	TRBV6-5	13	-	-
TGCGCCAGCAGCTTGGAAGGACAGGGTGGCTACGAGCAGTACTTC	CASSLEGQGGYEQYF	TRBJ2-7	TRBV5-1	15	TRBD1	-
TGTGCCAGCAGTTACTGGAAGGGGGAGGAAGCTTTCTTT	CASSYWKGEEAFF	TRBJ1-1	TRBV6-5	13	-	-
TGTGCCAGCAGCTCCCGGGACAAAGCTGAAGCTTTCTTT	CASSSRDKAEAFF	TRBJ1-1	TRBV7-9	13	-	-
TGTGCCAGCTCTCGACTAGAAATTACCGGGGAGCTGTTTTTT	CASSRLEITGELFF	TRBJ2-2	TRBV18	14	-	-
TGCGCCAGCAGTGGCCAGGGGCTCTGGTCACCCCTCCACTTT	CASSGQGLWSPLHF	TRBJ1-6	TRBV10-1	14	-	-
TGTGCCAGCAGGGAGGACCGCGTCTACGTCCTGACTTTC	CASREDRVYVLTF	TRBJ2-6	TRBV6-5	13	-	-
TGTGCCAGCAGCTTGGGTCTAGCGTGGGACAATGAGCAGTTCTTC	CASSLGLAWDNEQFF	TRBJ2-1	TRBV5-5	15	-	-
TGTGCCAGCTCACCCGGACAGGCAGGTTATAATTCACCCCTCCACTTT	CASSPGQAGYNSPLHF	TRBJ1-6	TRBV18	16	TRBD1	-
TGTGCCAGCAGCGTAGCCGGAGTGAACACTGAAGCTTTCTTT	CASSVAGVNTEAFF	TRBJ1-1	TRBV9	14	-	-
TGTGCCAGCAGGCCGGGACTTAGCTCTGGAAACACCATATATTTT	CASRPGLSSGNTIYF	TRBJ1-3	TRBV6-5	15	-	-
TGTGCCAGCAGCCAAAGTACGGGGGCCCAGCATTTT	CASSQSTGAQHF	TRBJ1-5	TRBV3-1/TRBV3-2	12	-	-
TGTGCCAGCAGCTTAGGGCGGCCCACAGATACGCAGTATTTT	CASSLGRPTDTQYF	TRBJ2-3	TRBV5-5	14	-	-
TGTGCCAGCAGCTTAGTCTCTCGGGGATGGGGCTACACCTTC	CASSLVSRGWGYTF	TRBJ1-2	TRBV7-9	14	-	-
TGTGCCAGCAGTTTGTGGACAGGAGACTACGAGCAGTACTTC	CASSLWTGDYEQYF	TRBJ2-7	TRBV27	14	TRBD1	few
TGCGCCAGCAGCCACGAGGTGGGGGAGCTGTTTTTT	CASSHEVGELFF	TRBJ2-2	TRBV4-1	12	-	-
TGCAGCGTTGGGGCTGAAATTGAAAAACTGTTTTTT	CSVGAEIEKLFF	TRBJ1-4	TRBV29-1	12	-	once
TGTGCCAGCAGTGAGGACCCCCGCTATGGCTACACCTTC	CASSEDPRYGYTF	TRBJ1-2	TRBV2	13	-	once
TGCGCCAGCCGAAGGAGCGGGGACTACGAGCAGTACTTC	CASRRSGDYEQYF	TRBJ2-7	TRBV5-1	13	TRBD2	-